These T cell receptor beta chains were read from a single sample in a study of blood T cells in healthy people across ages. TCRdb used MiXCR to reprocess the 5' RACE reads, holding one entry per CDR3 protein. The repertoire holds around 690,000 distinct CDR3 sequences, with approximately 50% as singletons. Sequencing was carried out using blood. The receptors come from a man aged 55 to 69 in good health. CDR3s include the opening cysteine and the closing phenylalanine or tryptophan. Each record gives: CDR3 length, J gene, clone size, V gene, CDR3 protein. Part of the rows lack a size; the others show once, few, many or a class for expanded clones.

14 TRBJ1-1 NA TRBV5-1 CASSLSQPYTEAFF
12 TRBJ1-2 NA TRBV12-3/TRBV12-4 CASRGTGGGCTF
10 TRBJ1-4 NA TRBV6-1 CASSEEKLFF
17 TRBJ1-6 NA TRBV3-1 CASSRRGGPGANSPLHF
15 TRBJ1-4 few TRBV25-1 CASSGTEGANEKLFF
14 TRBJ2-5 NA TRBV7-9 CASSAQASRGTQYF
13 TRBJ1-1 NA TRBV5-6 CASSWDKNTEAFF
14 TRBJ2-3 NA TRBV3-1 CASSQGTAGTREYF
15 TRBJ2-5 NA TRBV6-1 CASSKQGEYQETQYF
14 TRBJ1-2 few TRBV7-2 CASSSQTGPRGYTF
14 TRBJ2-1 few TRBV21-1 CASSGFSSYNEQFF
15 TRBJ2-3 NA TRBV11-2 CASRSQSSSTDTQYF
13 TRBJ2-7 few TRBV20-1 CSAREMSSYEQYF
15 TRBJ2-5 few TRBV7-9 CASTPMGGNQETQYF
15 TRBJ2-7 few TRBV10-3 CAIRGQGPPTYEQYF
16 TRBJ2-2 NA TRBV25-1 CASSDTGQGNTGELFF
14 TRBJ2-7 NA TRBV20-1 CSAGTSGVTYEQYF
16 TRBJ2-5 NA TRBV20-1 CSATSQTSGHRETQYF
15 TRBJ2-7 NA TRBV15 CATSYPQAGNNEQYF
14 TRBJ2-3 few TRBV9 CASSEAPGTDTQYF
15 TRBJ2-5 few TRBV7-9 CASSKRQGSGETQYF
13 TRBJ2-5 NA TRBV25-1 CASSDHYQETQYF
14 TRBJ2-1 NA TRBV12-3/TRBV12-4 CASSLGTVGDEQFF
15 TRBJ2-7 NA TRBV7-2 CASSSPTSVVYEQYF
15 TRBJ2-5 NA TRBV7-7 CASSFGGGGTETQYF
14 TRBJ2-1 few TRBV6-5 CASSAGPIYNEQFF
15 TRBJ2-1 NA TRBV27 CASSKTSGGYNEQFF
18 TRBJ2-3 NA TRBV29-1 CSVEKVGASGRFTDTQYF
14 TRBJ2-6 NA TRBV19 CASRRRSGANVLTF
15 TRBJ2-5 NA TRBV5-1 CASRDVQGAGETQYF
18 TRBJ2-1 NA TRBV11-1 CASSLRLAGQSSYNEQFF
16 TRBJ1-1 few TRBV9 CASSEARGLSGTEAFF
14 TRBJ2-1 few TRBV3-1 CASSQAGGLNEQFF
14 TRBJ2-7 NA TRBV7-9 CASSSPQDSYEQYF
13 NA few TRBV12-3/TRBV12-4 CASGGQGAYEQYF
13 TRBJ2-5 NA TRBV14 CASSQDYQRAQYF
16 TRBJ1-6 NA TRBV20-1 CSAPGTSGAYNSPLHF
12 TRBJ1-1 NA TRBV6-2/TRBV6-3 CATGQAETEAFF
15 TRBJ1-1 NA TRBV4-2 CASSQEGFAGTEAFF
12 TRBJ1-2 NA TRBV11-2 CATNRWGNGYTF
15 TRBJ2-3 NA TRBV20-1 CSAEAGQGSRDTQYF
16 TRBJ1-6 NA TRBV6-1 CASSSDRVVGESPLHF
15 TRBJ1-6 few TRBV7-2 CASSPRQAVNSPLHF
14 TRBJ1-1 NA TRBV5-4 CASSLPGAHTEAFF
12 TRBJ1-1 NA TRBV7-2 CASSATGYEAFF
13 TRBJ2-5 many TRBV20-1 CSARGGLAETQYF
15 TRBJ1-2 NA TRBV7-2 CASSFSPANFYGYTF
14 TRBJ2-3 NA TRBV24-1 CATSVGGNTDTQYF
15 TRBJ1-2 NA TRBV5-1 CAGSLNTGTAYGYTF
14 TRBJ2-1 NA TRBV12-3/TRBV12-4 CASSRSGVGNEQFF
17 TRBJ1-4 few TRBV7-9 CASSSPQGIGTNEKLFF
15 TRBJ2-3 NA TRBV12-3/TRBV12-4 CASSLVGDPTDTQYF
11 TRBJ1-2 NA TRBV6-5 CASSTGAGYTF
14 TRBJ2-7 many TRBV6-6 CASSRGNMAYEQYF
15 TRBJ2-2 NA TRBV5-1 CASSLTSGGTGELFF
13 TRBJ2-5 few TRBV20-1 CSASSGAEETQYF
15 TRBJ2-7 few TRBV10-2 CASSEAKGDSYEQYF
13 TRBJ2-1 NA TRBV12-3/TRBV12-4 CASNEQGFNEQFF
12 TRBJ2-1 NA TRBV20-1 CSARKDSKKQFF
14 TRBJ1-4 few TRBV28 CASMSGQGVEKLFF